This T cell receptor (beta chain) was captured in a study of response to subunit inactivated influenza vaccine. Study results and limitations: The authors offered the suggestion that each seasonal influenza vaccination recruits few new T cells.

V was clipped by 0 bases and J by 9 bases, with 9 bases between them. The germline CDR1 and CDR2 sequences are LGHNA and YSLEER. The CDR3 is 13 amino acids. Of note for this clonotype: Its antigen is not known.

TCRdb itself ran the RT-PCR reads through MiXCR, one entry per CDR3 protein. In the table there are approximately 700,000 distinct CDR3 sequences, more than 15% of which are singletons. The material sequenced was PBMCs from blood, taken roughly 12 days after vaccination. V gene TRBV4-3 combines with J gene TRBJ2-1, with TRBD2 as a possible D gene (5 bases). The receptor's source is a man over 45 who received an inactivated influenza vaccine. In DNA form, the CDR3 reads TGCGCCAGCAGCCAAGATTTAGGGAGTGAGCAGTTCTTC. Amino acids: CASSQDLGSEQFF.